This T cell receptor beta chain came from a study of cytotoxic CD8 clonotypes in ibrutinib-treated CLL. About the study: Mean per-sample yields comprised just over 250,000 productive templates and around 92,000 productive rearrangements.

Study results and limitations: The clonality rise at ibrutinib response reflected private clonotype expansion. Before falling back toward baseline at progression, clonality had risen at the time of ibrutinib response. Clonality (at baseline) was higher than in age-matched healthy donors and tracked circulating CD8+ T-cell counts.

With regard to this clone: Its specificity is not known.

TCRdb keeps only in-frame clones here, not all; method: immunoSEQ multiplex PCR. The sample includes around 310,000 clones, about 80% of them seen just once. CDR1 is SGHNT, CDR2 YYREEE, per germline (reference sequence). The CDR3 has 15 amino acids. J lost 2 bases, V lost 6 bases, and 5 bases had no gene match. This sequence was found in a human donor with chronic lymphocytic leukemia. The specimen comprised PBMCs, sampled before ibrutinib treatment. The rearrangement links TRBV5-4 to TRBJ2-5; 12 nucleotides line up with TRBD2. CDR3 coding DNA: TGTGCCAGCACCTCGACTAGCGGGAGTCAAGAGACCCAGTACTTC. Its protein is CASTSTSGSQETQYF.